This T cell receptor beta chain was identified during a study of blood T cell repertoires in COVID-19. The wider study: Spain, Italy and the United States supplied samples that represented acute and convalescent COVID-19. Sources were T cells, B-cell-depleted T cells, or PBMCs; the material itself was cDNA or gDNA.

Per germline, CDR1 SGHDN and CDR2 FVKESK. This CDR3 is 16 amino acids long. After removal of 3 bases from V and 5 bases from J, the junction contained 7 bases not matched to a gene. TCRdb's copy holds only in-frame clones and misses some; the assay was immunoSEQ multiplex PCR. The table lists some 81,000 clones, roughly 88% of them singletons. The chain uses TRBV14 and TRBJ2-2, with TRBD1 matching over 9 bases. Sequencing input: peripheral blood. This TCR was sampled from a woman aged 50 to 60 in a cohort sampled during active COVID-19. Here the CDR3 DNA reads TGTGCCAGCAGCCACAGGACAGGGGTCGTAACCGGGGAGCTGTTTTTT. Residues: CASSHRTGVVTGELFF.